This TCR beta chain was captured in a study of CD8 T cells in ankylosing spondylitis. A note on this clonotype: No antigen is known for it.

TCRdb reprocessed the 5' RACE reads via MiXCR and lists one record per CDR3 protein. The table lists about 800,000 distinct CDR3 sequences, roughly 10% of them singletons. This CDR3 is built from 15 residues. Per the germline V gene, CDR1 is KGHSH and CDR2 is LQKENI. Trimming pared 4 bases from V and 4 bases from J, leaving 16 bases between. Notes on the study in general: Blood of patients with ankylosing spondylitis appeared to be characterized by a TCR beta motif of eight highly homologous variants. Clones linked to the disease showed a CD8+ phenotype. They occurred at relatively low frequencies in peripheral blood. Before this, some motif variants had been reported in reactive arthritis synovial fluid and blood.

The chain employs TRBV18 and TRBJ1-1; no definite D call. Specimen: blood, either unsorted or a sorted T cell fraction (not recorded which). The sequence came from a male donor with ankylosing spondylitis. The CDR3, as DNA: TGTGCCAGCTCACGACCCCGCCAGAAGGGCACTGAAGCTTTCTTT. Amino acid sequence: CASSRPRQKGTEAFF.